This entry concerns a single TCR beta chain. Its specificity is not known. Germline V gene lookup returns CDR1 DFQATT and CDR2 SNEGSKA (reference sequence). J was trimmed by 4 bases and V by 1 base; bases with no gene match: 4. CDR3 size: 14 residues. TCRdb ran MiXCR on the RT-PCR reads and lists one entry per CDR3 protein. The profile covers more than 450,000 distinct CDR3 sequences, with approximately 10% appearing a single time and roughly 10% taken by the ten largest. The data stem from a study of response to subunit inactivated influenza vaccine. Whole-study findings and limits: There was a suggestion from the authors that each seasonal influenza vaccination recruits few new T cells.

The receptor was derived from a man between 45 and 60 years old who received an inactivated influenza vaccine. The chain is built from TRBV20-1 and TRBJ2-5, with 9 bases fitting TRBD2. Specimen: PBMCs from blood, collected on the day of vaccination. The CDR3 DNA reads TGCAGTGCTAGAGGGACTAGCGCCCCAGAGACCCAGTACTTC. It is translated as CSARGTSAPETQYF.